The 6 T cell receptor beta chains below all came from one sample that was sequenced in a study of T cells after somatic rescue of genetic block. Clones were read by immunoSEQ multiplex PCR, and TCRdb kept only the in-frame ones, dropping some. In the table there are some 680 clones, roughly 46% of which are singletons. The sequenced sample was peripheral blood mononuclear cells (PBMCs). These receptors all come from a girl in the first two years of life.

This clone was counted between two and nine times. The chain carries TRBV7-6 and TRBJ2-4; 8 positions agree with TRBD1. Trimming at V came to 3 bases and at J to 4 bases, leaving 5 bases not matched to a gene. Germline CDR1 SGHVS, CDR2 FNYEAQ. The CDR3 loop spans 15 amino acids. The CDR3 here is CASSFRQGRKNIQYF. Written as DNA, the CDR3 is TGTGCCAGCAGCTTCAGACAGGGGCGGAAAAACATTCAGTACTTC.

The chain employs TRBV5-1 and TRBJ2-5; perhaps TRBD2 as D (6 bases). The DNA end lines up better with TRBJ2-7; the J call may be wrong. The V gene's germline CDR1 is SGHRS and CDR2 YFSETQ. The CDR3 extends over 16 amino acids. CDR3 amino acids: CASSLPRDLTPYEQYF. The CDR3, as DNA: TGCGCCAGCAGCCTTCCCCGGGACTTAACGCCCTACGAGCAGTACTTC.

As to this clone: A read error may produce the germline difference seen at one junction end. This CDR3 reads CASSLGGTPNTEAFF. The DNA of the CDR3 is TGTGCCAGCAGCTTAGGCGGGACACCGAACACTGAAGCTTTCTTT. The chain couples TRBV5-3 to TRBJ1-1; the D gene is possibly TRBD1 (6 bases). TRBV5-3 has ORF status, its function being uncertain. This CDR3 comprises 15 residues.

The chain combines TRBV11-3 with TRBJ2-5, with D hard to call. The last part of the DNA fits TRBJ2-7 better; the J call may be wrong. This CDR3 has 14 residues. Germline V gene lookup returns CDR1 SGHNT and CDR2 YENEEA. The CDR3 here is CASSLRRGVYEQYF. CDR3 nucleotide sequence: TGTGCCAGCAGCTTACGGCGTGGGGTCTACGAGCAGTACTTC.

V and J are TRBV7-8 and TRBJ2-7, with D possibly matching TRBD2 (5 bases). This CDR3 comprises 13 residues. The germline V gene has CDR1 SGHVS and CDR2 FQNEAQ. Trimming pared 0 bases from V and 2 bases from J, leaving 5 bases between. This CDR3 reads CASSLARAYEQYF. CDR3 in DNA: TGTGCCAGCAGCTTAGCGAGGGCCTACGAGCAGTACTTC. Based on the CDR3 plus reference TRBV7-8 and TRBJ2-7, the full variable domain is GAGVSQSPRYKVAKRGQDVALRCDPISGHVSLFWYQQALGQGPEFLTYFQNEAQLDKSGLPSDRFFAERPEGSVSTLKIQRTQQEDSAVYLCASSLARAYEQYFGPGTRLTVT.

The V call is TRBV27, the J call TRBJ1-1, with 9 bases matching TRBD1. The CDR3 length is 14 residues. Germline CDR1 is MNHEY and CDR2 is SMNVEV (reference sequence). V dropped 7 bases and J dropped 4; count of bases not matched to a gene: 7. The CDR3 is CASIIGQGSTEAFF. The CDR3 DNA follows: TGTGCCAGCATAATAGGACAGGGGAGCACTGAAGCTTTCTTT.